These 15 T cell receptor beta chains were all obtained from the same sample, sequenced in a study of blood T cell repertoires in COVID-19. Profiled with immunoSEQ multiplex PCR; TCRdb holds only in-frame clones, not every one. Of about 69,000 clones listed, roughly 90% are singletons. Sequenced: peripheral blood. The receptor source for this set is a young man with acute or convalescent COVID-19.

V gene TRBV7-2 combines with J gene TRBJ1-3; TRBD1 matches at 7 bases. The CDR3 contains 17 residues. J was trimmed by 1 base and V by 5 bases; bases with no gene match: 11. Germline values: CDR1 SGHTA, CDR2 FQGNSA. The chain's CDR3 is CASSLAEGALSGNTIYF. Here the CDR3 DNA reads TGTGCCAGCAGCCTGGCGGAGGGGGCTCTGTCTGGAAACACCATATATTTT.

V gene TRBV18 combines with J gene TRBJ1-2, with 7 bases identical to TRBD1. The CDR3 is 19 amino acids. The ends lost 3 bases at V and 2 bases at J; junction bases unmatched: 18. Germline V gives CDR1 KGHSH, CDR2 LQKENI. The CDR3 bases are TGTGCCAGCTCACCCACGGTCACCCCTATCGTGGGACAGAACTATGGCTACACCTTC. Protein: CASSPTVTPIVGQNYGYTF.

The chain uses TRBV7-8 and TRBJ2-6; D is unresolved. The V end lost 5 bases, the J end lost 0 bases, and 14 bases lay between the germline ends. Germline V lookup: CDR1 SGHVS, CDR2 FQNEAQ. This CDR3 is built from 17 residues. This CDR3 is CASSLREPYSGANVLTF. The CDR3 DNA is TGTGCCAGCAGCCTACGCGAGCCCTACTCTGGGGCCAACGTCCTGACTTTC.

The chain links TRBV2 to TRBJ1-4, with 9 bases lining up with TRBD1. Germline lookup yields CDR1 SNHLY and CDR2 FYNNEI. The CDR3 sequence is 14 residues long. Trimming took 6 bases from V and 7 from J; bases not matched to a gene: 6. The CDR3 loop reads CASRAQGAGEKLFF. The CDR3 region has the DNA TGTGCCAGCAGAGCACAGGGGGCTGGTGAAAAACTGTTTTTT. The full variable domain, with the rest looked up from reference TRBV2 and TRBJ1-4, is EPEVTQTPSHQVTQMGQEVILRCVPISNHLYFYWYRQILGQKVEFLVSFYNNEISEKSEIFDDQFSVERPDGSNFTLKIRSTKLEDSAMYFCASRAQGAGEKLFFGSGTQLSVL.

The J gene is TRBJ1-5, the V gene TRBV4-3; the D gene is possibly TRBD1 (5 bases). CDR3 length: 16 amino acids. Germline-derived CDR1 and CDR2 are LGHNA and YSLEER. Trimming removed 0 bases from V and 10 bases from J, with 19 bases in between. CDR3: CASSQDRRTPGLPQHF. The CDR3 region has the DNA TGCGCCAGCAGCCAAGATCGGCGGACACCCGGGTTACCCCAGCATTTT.

The chain carries TRBV5-6 and TRBJ2-2; D is perhaps TRBD1 (6 bases). This CDR3 has 16 amino acids. V gave up 5 bases and J gave up 0 bases, with 14 bases separating them. Germline V gene lookup returns CDR1 SGHDT and CDR2 YYEEEE. The CDR3, as DNA: TGTGCCAGCAGTTATAGGGGGATCCCGAACACCGGGGAGCTGTTTTTT. Its translation: CASSYRGIPNTGELFF.

The DNA of the CDR3 is TGTGCCAGCAACCCCGGGAGGGGTGATTATGGCTACACCTTC. This sequence encodes CASNPGRGDYGYTF. The genes are TRBV6-5 and TRBJ1-2, with D possibly TRBD1 on 5 matching bases. This CDR3 has 14 residues. V dropped 7 bases and J dropped 5 bases, with 17 bases sitting between them. Germline CDR1 is MNHEY and CDR2 is SVGAGI.

The V call is TRBV3-1 (or the pseudogene TRBV3-2), the J call TRBJ2-2, with 13 positions matching TRBD2. CDR3 size: 19 residues. After removal of 0 bases from V and 3 bases from J, the junction contained 7 bases not matched to a gene. In germline, CDR1 is LGHDT, CDR2 YNNKEL (reference sequence). CDR3 in amino acids: CASSQERLGTSGDTGELFF. In DNA form, the CDR3 reads TGTGCCAGCAGCCAAGAACGTTTAGGGACTAGCGGGGACACCGGGGAGCTGTTTTTT.

The CDR3: CASSGTGGLNYGYTF. CDR3 in DNA: TGCGCCAGCAGCGGTACAGGGGGCTTGAACTATGGCTACACCTTC. This rearrangement joins TRBV5-1 to TRBJ1-2, with TRBD1 matching over 9 bases. The V gene's germline CDR1 is SGHRS and CDR2 YFSETQ. This CDR3 comprises 15 residues. J gave up 2 bases and V 4 bases, and 6 bases lay outside the gene matches.

The chain links TRBV5-1 to TRBJ2-5, with TRBD1 as a possible D gene (6 bases). Trimming cost V 2 bases and J 4 bases, with 12 bases left between them. From germline, CDR1 is SGHRS and CDR2 YFSETQ. This CDR3 spans 14 amino acids. The CDR3: CASSLFTGSETQYF. Written as DNA, the CDR3 is TGCGCCAGCAGCTTATTTACAGGGTCAGAGACCCAGTACTTC.

This clone occurred a few times. The gene calls are TRBV6-5 and TRBJ2-3, with a possible D match to TRBD2 (5 bases). CDR3 length equals 13 residues. Germline V gene data show CDR1 as MNHEY and CDR2 as SVGAGI. The V end lost 4 bases, the J end lost 3 bases, and 8 bases lay between the germline ends. CDR3 DNA: TGTGCCAGCAGTTCCCCGGGAACAGATACGCAGTATTTT. It is translated as CASSSPGTDTQYF.

The chain uses TRBV6-6 and TRBJ2-7; D uncertain. The V gene's germline CDR1 is MNHNY and CDR2 SVGAGI (reference sequence). The CDR3 totals 11 residues. Trimming took off 9 bases at V and 2 bases at J, with 8 bases between the two ends. The CDR3 bases are TGTGCCAGTTACAACACCTACGAGCAGTACTTC. Translated: CASYNTYEQYF.

This rearrangement joins TRBV19 to TRBJ1-2, with 7 nucleotides matching TRBD1. Per the germline V gene, CDR1 is LNHDA and CDR2 is SQIVND (reference sequence). CDR3 length: 13 amino acids. The junction had 6 bases not matched to a gene; V was cut back by 10 bases and J by 1 base. The CDR3 sequence is CATGDRDNYGYTF. The CDR3 DNA is TGTGCCACCGGTGACAGGGATAACTATGGCTACACCTTC.

The chain couples TRBV18 to TRBJ1-2; 8 bases are a match to TRBD1. The germline CDR1 and CDR2 sequences are KGHSH and LQKENI. CDR3 length equals 15 residues. After removal of 4 bases from V and 7 bases from J, the junction contained 11 bases not matched to a gene. DNA of the CDR3: TGTGCCAGCTCACAAAGCGGACAGGGCTATAGTGGCTACACCTTC. It yields the protein CASSQSGQGYSGYTF.

This chain uses TRBV27 with TRBJ2-3; 10 positions agree with TRBD2. CDR3 length: 14 residues. Germline CDR1 is MNHEY and CDR2 is SMNVEV (reference sequence). Germline trimming cut 6 bases from V and 0 bases from J; bases unmatched to any gene: 0. CDR3 DNA sequence: TGTGCCAGCAGACTAGCGGGGAGCACAGATACGCAGTATTTT. This encodes CASRLAGSTDTQYF.